This TCR beta chain was identified during a study of T cell responses to AZD1222 COVID-19 vaccine. Trimming cost V 6 bases and J 7 bases; bases outside gene matches: 12. Germline V gene data show CDR1 as SNHLY and CDR2 as FYNNEI. This CDR3 has 16 amino acids. Second-dose timings of about 4 or about 12 weeks were pooled. Concerning this clone itself: No antigen is known for it.

Findings of the study overall: Among spike-specific TCRs, nearly half reportedly target unmutated variant regions. None of the repertoires were sampled until the peak T cell response had passed.

The assay was immunoSEQ multiplex PCR, and TCRdb's table has in-frame clones only and misses some. The sample yields approximately 120,000 clones, more than 80% seen once. The chain uses TRBV2 and TRBJ2-7; 13 bases align to TRBD2. This specimen was peripheral blood, taken 28 days after the second AZD1222 dose. The TCR was taken from an adult who received the AZD1222 COVID-19 vaccine. CDR3 coding DNA: TGTGCCAGCAGCTTATTTACTAGCGGGGGGGCAGGGGAGCAGTACTTC. This encodes CASSLFTSGGAGEQYF.